The 26 T cell receptor beta chains below all came from one sample that was sequenced in a study of cytomegalovirus exposure and HLA in healthy donors. PCR involved 60 Vbeta and 13 Jbeta primers. The method was immunoSEQ multiplex PCR; TCRdb's version includes in-frame clones alone and lacks a portion of them. Counted here are some 250,000 clones, 82% occurring once; the ten biggest clones make up 5.4%. The material sequenced was PBMCs. These receptors all come from a woman aged 40 to 55 in good health and CMV-seropositive.

V is TRBV5-1 and J is TRBJ1-1, with D perhaps matching TRBD1 (5 bases). Germline V gene lookup returns CDR1 SGHRS and CDR2 YFSETQ. The CDR3 sequence is 15 residues long. Trimming removed 0 bases at V and 4 bases at J, with 13 bases between. CDR3 DNA: TGCGCCAGCAGCTTGGGGGGGGGTCAGGTCACTGAAGCTTTCTTT. Amino acids: CASSLGGGQVTEAFF. The entire variable domain, with the rest obtained from reference TRBV5-1 and TRBJ1-1, is as follows: KAGVTQTPRYLIKTRGQQVTLSCSPISGHRSVSWYQQTPGQGLQFLFEYFSETQRNKGNFPGRFSGRQFSNSRSEMNVSTLELGDSALYLCASSLGGGQVTEAFFGQGTRLTVV.

The chain employs TRBV19 and TRBJ2-6; D gene uncertain. The CDR3 has 15 residues. Germline loops: CDR1 LNHDA, CDR2 SQIVND (reference sequence). V gave up 5 bases and J gave up 0 bases, with 8 bases separating them. Here the CDR3 DNA reads TGTGCCAGTAGTGTCACCAGCTCTGGGGCCAACGTCCTGACTTTC. Translation: CASSVTSSGANVLTF.

A note on this clone: An end of the junction differs from the germline gene, which may be a read error. The chain is built from TRBV5-6 and TRBJ1-2; 10 bases agree with TRBD1. Germline assignment: CDR1 SGHDT and CDR2 YYEEEE. CDR3 length: 15 residues. CDR3: CANSPQTGGEGGYTF. CDR3 DNA: TGTGCCAACAGCCCCCAGACAGGGGGCGAGGGTGGCTACACCTTC.

The chain has TRBV12-5 and TRBJ2-7; maybe TRBD1 (6 bases). Trimming removed 5 bases from V and 6 bases from J, with 14 bases in between. The CDR3 has 13 residues. Germline-derived CDR1 and CDR2 are LGHNT and FRNRAP. DNA of the CDR3: TGTGCTAGTGGTCCAGGGGCAGGTCGCGAGCAGTACTTC. Translation gives CASGPGAGREQYF.

The chain carries TRBV29-1 and TRBJ2-7, with a weak D call TRBD1 (7 bases). Trimming pared 6 bases from V and 7 bases from J, leaving 22 bases between. This CDR3 has 14 amino acids. Per germline, CDR1 SQVTM and CDR2 ANQGSEA. The CDR3 DNA reads TGCAGCGTCGTTCCGCAAGGGGGCGCGGGGGAGCAGTACTTC. Encoded protein: CSVVPQGGAGEQYF.

This clone was seen only once. This sequence joins TRBV7-9 and TRBJ1-1; 8 bases agree with TRBD1. V gave up 5 bases and J gave up 2 bases; unmatched junction bases: 7. Germline assignment: CDR1 SEHNR and CDR2 FQNEAQ (reference sequence). The CDR3 sequence is 15 residues long. CDR3 residues: CASSPPTGGNTEAFF. The CDR3 nucleotides read TGTGCCAGCAGCCCCCCCACAGGGGGAAACACTGAAGCTTTCTTT.

CDR3 bases: TGTGCCAGCAGCTTAGAGGGGATAACTAATGAAAAACTGTTTTTT. Translated: CASSLEGITNEKLFF. The V gene is TRBV7-9, the J gene TRBJ1-4; perhaps TRBD1 as D (5 bases). V was trimmed by 1 base and J by 1 base, leaving 7 bases between them. From germline, CDR1 is SEHNR and CDR2 FQNEAQ (reference sequence). This CDR3 is built from 15 residues. Using reference TRBV7-9 and TRBJ1-4 for the parts outside the CDR3, the full variable domain is DTGVSQNPRHKITKRGQNVTFRCDPISEHNRLYWYRQTLGQGPEFLTYFQNEAQLEKSRLLSDRFSAERPKGSFSTLEIQRTEQGDSAMYLCASSLEGITNEKLFFGSGTQLSVL.

CDR3: CASSEALTEAFF. The CDR3 DNA follows: TGTGCCAGCAGTGAAGCCTTGACTGAAGCTTTCTTT. The chain has TRBV6-1 and TRBJ1-1, with D unclear. Per germline, CDR1 MNHNS and CDR2 SASEGT. V was pared by 0 bases and J by 5 bases, with 4 bases between. The CDR3 extends over 12 amino acids.

CDR3 amino acids: CASSWTGSLQETQYF. The CDR3 DNA is TGCGCCAGCAGTTGGACAGGGTCGCTCCAAGAGACCCAGTACTTC. The V gene is TRBV10-1, the J gene TRBJ2-5; 8 positions agree with TRBD1. The CDR3 consists of 15 residues. Germline loops: CDR1 WNHNN, CDR2 SYGVQD (reference sequence). Trimming at V came to 5 bases and at J to 1 base, leaving 6 bases not matched to a gene.

The V and J genes are TRBV5-4 and TRBJ2-3; 10 bases fit TRBD2. V dropped 3 bases and J dropped 1; count of bases not matched to a gene: 8. The CDR3 loop spans 17 amino acids. Looked up from germline, CDR1 is SGHNT and CDR2 is YYREEE (reference sequence). CDR3 in amino acids: CASSYALAGGRTDTQYF. CDR3 DNA sequence: TGTGCCAGCAGCTACGCCTTAGCGGGGGGACGCACAGATACGCAGTATTTT.

The chain carries TRBV28 and TRBJ2-2, with 7 bases identical to TRBD2. Trimming at V came to 3 bases and at J to 5 bases, leaving 6 bases not matched to a gene. This CDR3 contains 15 residues. The germline V gene encodes CDR1 MDHEN and CDR2 SYDVKM. In DNA form, the CDR3 reads TGTGCCAGCAGTTTTCCGGGGGGAGGGACCGGGGAGCTGTTTTTT. Its translation is CASSFPGGGTGELFF.

V is TRBV10-3 and J is TRBJ2-7; maybe TRBD1 (5 bases). Germline values: CDR1 ENHRY, CDR2 SYGVKD. The CDR3 is 13 amino acids. Trimming pared 7 bases from V and 2 bases from J, leaving 12 bases between. DNA for the CDR3: TGTGCCATCAAGCCCGACAGAGCCTACGAGCAGTACTTC. Translating it yields CAIKPDRAYEQYF.

As regards this clone: An end of the junction differs from the germline gene, which may be a read error. The sample has other DNA sequences that encode this CDR3 too. The rearrangement links TRBV9 to TRBJ1-6; D unclear. CDR1 is SGDLS, CDR2 YYNGEE, per germline. This CDR3 comprises 18 residues. The CDR3 sequence: CASSPHQASPSYNSPLHF. The CDR3 DNA follows: TGTGCCAGCAGCCCCCATCAGGCGTCTCCCTCCTATAATTCCCCCCTCCACTTT. Drawing the rest from reference TRBV9 and TRBJ1-6, the complete variable domain is DSGVTQTPKHLITATGQRVTLRCSPRSGDLSVYWYQQSLDQGLQFLIQYYNGEERAKGNILERFSAQQFPDLHSELNLSSLELGDSALYFCASSPHQASPSYNSPLHFGNGTRLTVT.

The gene calls are TRBV5-1 and TRBJ1-2; 7 bases match TRBD1. From germline, CDR1 is SGHRS and CDR2 YFSETQ. Germline trimming cut 3 bases from V and 6 bases from J; bases unmatched to any gene: 5. The CDR3 consists of 13 residues. In DNA form, the CDR3 reads TGCGCCAGCAGCTCGGACAGGAGGGATGGCTACACCTTC. Its translation is CASSSDRRDGYTF.

The chain carries TRBV29-1 and TRBJ2-5; 8 bases are shared with TRBD1. Germline trimming cut 3 bases from V and 3 bases from J; bases unmatched to any gene: 3. CDR3 length: 13 amino acids. Germline assignment: CDR1 SQVTM and CDR2 ANQGSEA. CDR3 region: CSVDVTGEETQYF. The CDR3 nucleotides read TGCAGCGTTGACGTGACAGGGGAAGAGACCCAGTACTTC. Full variable domain (missing parts from reference TRBV29-1 and TRBJ2-5): SAVISQKPSRDICQRGTSLTIQCQVDSQVTMMFWYRQQPGQSLTLIATANQGSEATYESGFVIDKFPISRPNLTFSTLTVSNMSPEDSSIYLCSVDVTGEETQYFGPGTRLLVL.

The chain couples TRBV30 to TRBJ1-1, with a weak D call TRBD1 (5 bases). The CDR3 covers 13 residues. The germline CDR1 and CDR2 sequences are GTSNPN and SVGIG (reference sequence). V lost 5 bases to trimming and J lost 0 bases, with 10 bases between them. The CDR3 DNA sequence: TGTGCCTGGGACGGACATATGAACACTGAAGCTTTCTTT. As protein: CAWDGHMNTEAFF.

J is TRBJ1-2 and V is TRBV29-1, with a tentative D call TRBD1 (5 bases). V was pared by 4 bases and J by 0 bases, with 9 bases between. Germline V lookup: CDR1 SQVTM, CDR2 ANQGSEA. The CDR3 consists of 13 residues. CDR3 DNA sequence: TGCAGCGTTGGGGAGGGGTCTAACTATGGCTACACCTTC. This gives the protein CSVGEGSNYGYTF.

The chain recombines TRBV18 with TRBJ2-7; D remains ambiguous. The CDR3 is made up of 12 amino acids. Germline V lookup: CDR1 KGHSH, CDR2 LQKENI. The germline V and J ends were trimmed by 2 bases and 2 bases, with 4 bases remaining between them. Here the CDR3 DNA reads TGTGCCAGCTCACCAAGCCCCTACGAGCAGTACTTC. Encoded protein: CASSPSPYEQYF.

The V gene is TRBV15, the J gene TRBJ2-7, with a tentative D call TRBD2 (6 bases). V shed 4 bases and J shed 1 base, with 14 bases lying between them. Germline CDR1 reads LNHNV; CDR2 reads YYDKDF (reference sequence). The length of the CDR3 is 15 residues. The CDR3: CATSTPSGTSYEQYF. CDR3 nucleotide sequence: TGTGCCACCAGCACCCCCTCAGGGACTTCCTACGAGCAGTACTTC.

The chain is built from TRBV30 and TRBJ2-1; a weak D match, TRBD1 (5 bases). Germline CDR1 reads GTSNPN; CDR2 reads SVGIG (reference sequence). The CDR3 is made up of 13 amino acids. The V end was cut by 5 bases, the J end by 3 bases, with 11 bases between. The CDR3 loop is CAWGRGNYNEQFF. CDR3 DNA sequence: TGTGCCTGGGGTAGGGGTAACTACAATGAGCAGTTCTTC.

This clone was detected only once. V is TRBV6-5 and J is TRBJ2-1; 14 nucleotides align to TRBD2. V shed 4 bases and J 9 bases; nucleotides not matched to a gene: 8. Germline V gene sequence: CDR1 MNHEY, CDR2 SVGAGI. This CDR3 spans 16 amino acids. This CDR3 reads CASSSLTSGGVFEQFF. CDR3 DNA: TGTGCCAGCAGTTCCCTGACTAGCGGGGGGGTTTTTGAGCAGTTCTTC.

A single count supports this clone. The gene calls are TRBV11-2 and TRBJ2-1; perhaps TRBD1 as D (5 bases). The CDR3 is 13 amino acids. Trimming removed 7 bases from V and 5 bases from J, with 12 bases in between. Germline CDR1 and CDR2: SGHAT and FQNNGV. Written as DNA, the CDR3 is TGTGCCAGCAACCCCGCAGGGAACAATGAGCAGTTCTTC. It codes for CASNPAGNNEQFF.

The V and J genes are TRBV7-2 and TRBJ1-1; D ambiguous. CDR1 SGHTA and CDR2 FQGNSA come from the germline V gene. Trimming shortened V by 5 bases and J by 8 bases, and 6 bases separated the two germline ends. The CDR3 totals 10 residues. This chain's CDR3 is CASSRREAFF. The DNA for the CDR3 is TGTGCCAGCAGCCGTAGAGAAGCTTTCTTT.

This clone was counted only a few times. Other nucleotide sequences in the sample specify the same CDR3. The chain uses TRBV7-9 and TRBJ2-5; D is unresolved. This CDR3 is 11 amino acids long. V was shortened by 5 bases and J by 4 bases, with 5 bases between the two germline ends. The germline CDR1 and CDR2 sequences are SEHNR and FQNEAQ (reference sequence). DNA for the CDR3: TGTGCCAGCAGCCCCGGAGAGACCCAGTACTTC. Translating it yields CASSPGETQYF.

The rearrangement joins TRBV11-2 to TRBJ2-7; tentatively, D is TRBD2 (5 bases). The CDR3 runs to 15 residues. CDR1 SGHAT and CDR2 FQNNGV come from the germline V gene. V was shortened by 3 bases and J by 2 bases, with 14 bases between the two germline ends. CDR3 bases: TGTGCCAGCAGCTTCGGGCCTCGGGATCCCTACGAGCAGTACTTC. This codes for CASSFGPRDPYEQYF.

Points on this clone: Compared with germline, one end of the junction differs, possibly owing to a read error. The V call is TRBV7-9, the J call TRBJ1-1; weak D call: TRBD1 (5 bases). This CDR3 is built from 15 residues. The germline gives CDR1 SEHNR, CDR2 FQNEAQ (reference sequence). The CDR3, as DNA: TGTTCCAGCAGCTATATGGGGGGTATGAACACTGAAGCTTTCTTT. Protein product: CSSSYMGGMNTEAFF. Drawing the rest from reference TRBV7-9 and TRBJ1-1, the complete variable domain is DTGVSQNPRHKITKRGQNVTFRCDPISEHNRLYWYRQTLGQGPEFLTYFQNEAQLEKSRLLSDRFSAERPKGSFSTLEIQRTEQGDSAMYLCSSSYMGGMNTEAFFGQGTRLTVV.